This TCR beta chain was captured by sequencing in a study of blood T cell repertoires in COVID-19. As for the study in general: Italy, Spain and the United States were the sources of the convalescent and acute COVID-19 samples. PBMCs, B-cell-depleted T cells, or T cells provided the cDNA or gDNA that made up the material.

Within 2 weeks of study entry, exposed participants had contacted a PCR-confirmed or clinician-diagnosed COVID-19 case. Under the authors' procedure: Estimates of nucleated cell counts were drawn from the amplification of reference gene primers. Method: immunoSEQ multiplex PCR; TCRdb's copy keeps in-frame clones and lacks some. D and trimming come from the DNA, and the V and J calls and clone size come from that table. In the table there are approximately 340,000 clones, roughly 92% of which are singletons. CDR3 length: 15 residues. Germline V lookup: CDR1 LGHDT, CDR2 YNNKEL (reference sequence). Trimming took 1 base from V and 2 from J, leaving 6 bases between them.

The sequencing input was PBMCs or T cells enriched from blood (not recorded which). The source is a middle-aged woman who had been exposed to COVID-19. This chain uses TRBV3-1 (or the pseudogene TRBV3-2) with TRBJ2-6; D is ambiguous. CDR3 DNA: TGTGCCAGCAGCCAAGGTCGAGCTGGGGCCAACGTCCTGACTTTC. Amino acid sequence: CASSQGRAGANVLTF.